One and the same sample provided the 25 T cell receptor beta chains below, sequenced in a study of shared clonotypes between healthy human individuals. Naive CD8 cells lacked CD45RO and underwent positive selection for CCR7, leaving out terminally differentiated effector memory CD45RA+ cells. Generated by immunoSEQ multiplex PCR, the TCRdb table keeps only in-frame clones and is missing some. The data show some 2,100,000 clones, about 93% seen once. Material: naive CD8+ T cells from PBMCs. Receptor source: a young man in good health. Some clones in this sample may be carry-over from other donors' samples.

With regard to this clone: One end of the junction varies from germline; a read error may be responsible. The rearrangement uses TRBV19 and TRBJ1-1; D remains ambiguous. The length of the CDR3 is 12 residues. CDR1 and CDR2 from the germline V gene are LNHDA and SQIVND (reference sequence). CDR3 region: CASSLEGTEAFF. The CDR3, as DNA: TGTGCCAGTAGTTTAGAGGGCACTGAAGCTTTCTTT.

The gene calls are TRBV6-1 and TRBJ2-2; TRBD2 aligns across 10 bases. This CDR3 comprises 17 residues. Germline V gene data show CDR1 as MNHNS and CDR2 as SASEGT. After removal of 3 bases from V and 4 bases from J, the junction contained 8 bases not matched to a gene. The CDR3 region has the DNA TGTGCCAGCAGTGACCGGACTAGCGGCCCCTTCACCGGGGAGCTGTTTTTT. Protein: CASSDRTSGPFTGELFF.

The chain joins TRBV9 to TRBJ1-5; TRBD1 aligns across 7 bases. Unmatched junction bases numbered 14, after V lost 0 bases and J lost 5 bases. Germline CDR1 is SGDLS and CDR2 is YYNGEE. This CDR3 spans 18 amino acids. CDR3 protein: CASSVVSFAGTADQPQHF. The CDR3 DNA reads TGTGCCAGCAGCGTAGTTTCTTTCGCGGGGACAGCAGATCAGCCCCAGCATTTT.

This sequence joins TRBV5-1 and TRBJ2-1; the D gene could be TRBD1 or TRBD2 (5 bases each). This CDR3 comprises 11 residues. The germline V gene has CDR1 SGHRS and CDR2 YFSETQ. V shed 1 base and J shed 12 bases, with 8 bases lying between them. The CDR3 coding sequence is TGCGCCAGCAGCTTGTCGGGACCGCAGTTCTTC. Amino acids: CASSLSGPQFF.

In DNA, the CDR3 is TGCGCCAGCAGCCCGAGACAGGGGAGAGTTCACACTGAAGCTTTCTTT. As protein: CASSPRQGRVHTEAFF. V and J are TRBV5-1 and TRBJ1-1; 8 bases are shared with TRBD1. This CDR3 has 16 residues. CDR1 and CDR2 (germline): SGHRS, YFSETQ. The V gene end was trimmed by 4 bases and the J gene end by 3 bases; junction bases not matched to a gene: 11.

This clone is a singleton in its sample. The chain recombines TRBV6-4 with TRBJ2-1, with 8 bases that match TRBD2. Germline loops: CDR1 MRHNA, CDR2 SNTAGT. Trimming took 4 bases from V and 4 from J; bases not matched to a gene: 6. This CDR3 has 15 residues. CDR3 residues: CASSAGAGGYNEQFF. In DNA form, the CDR3 reads TGTGCCAGCAGTGCAGGGGCGGGAGGTTACAATGAGCAGTTCTTC.

The CDR3 DNA sequence: TGTGCCAGCAGCTTGTTGGCTAGCGGGAGGGGAGATACGCAGTATTTT. Translation gives CASSLLASGRGDTQYF. The chain uses TRBV5-4 and TRBJ2-3, with 12 bases that match TRBD2. CDR3 size: 16 residues. Trimming at V came to 1 base and at J to 5 bases, leaving 5 bases not matched to a gene. Germline assignment: CDR1 SGHNT and CDR2 YYREEE (reference sequence). Using reference TRBV5-4 and TRBJ2-3 for the parts outside the CDR3, the full variable domain is ETGVTQSPTHLIKTRGQQVTLRCSSQSGHNTVSWYQQALGQGPQFIFQYYREEENGRGNFPPRFSGLQFPNYSSELNVNALELDDSALYLCASSLLASGRGDTQYFGPGTRLTVL.

V and J are TRBV7-2 and TRBJ2-7; D gene uncertain. Germline V gene lookup returns CDR1 SGHTA and CDR2 FQGNSA. V lost 2 bases and J 4 bases, leaving 9 bases between the germline ends. CDR3 length equals 13 residues. The CDR3, as DNA: TGTGCCAGCAGCTTACTTTTCCCGTACGAGCAGTACTTC. Its protein product is CASSLLFPYEQYF.

Concerning this clone itself: The sample contains more than one DNA sequence encoding this CDR3. The chain is built from TRBV7-2 and TRBJ2-7; 11 nucleotides match TRBD2. The CDR3 spans 15 residues. Looked up from germline, CDR1 is SGHTA and CDR2 is FQGNSA. The V gene end was trimmed by 3 bases and the J gene end by 2 bases; junction bases not matched to a gene: 3. This CDR3 is CASSFGTSGTYEQYF. Written as DNA, the CDR3 is TGTGCCAGCAGCTTCGGGACTAGCGGAACCTACGAGCAGTACTTC.

The V call is TRBV11-2, the J call TRBJ2-4; possibly TRBD2 for D (5 bases). Germline V gene lookup returns CDR1 SGHAT and CDR2 FQNNGV. The CDR3 has 11 amino acids. V was pared by 6 bases and J by 7 bases, with 7 bases between. The CDR3 nucleotides are TGTGCCAGCAGGGGCGGGAACATTCAGTACTTC. This translates into CASRGGNIQYF.

V usage is TRBV30 and J usage is TRBJ1-4; 11 nucleotides line up with TRBD1. This CDR3 is built from 18 residues. The V gene's germline CDR1 is GTSNPN and CDR2 SVGIG (reference sequence). V lost 5 bases and J lost 4; bases outside the gene matches: 15. CDR3 sequence reads: CAWEEGTGGPVFNEKLFF. The CDR3 nucleotides read TGTGCCTGGGAAGAAGGGACAGGGGGTCCTGTTTTTAATGAAAAACTGTTTTTT.

The chain employs TRBV4-1 and TRBJ2-7; TRBD1 matches 8 bases. Trimming cost V 3 bases and J 4 bases; bases outside gene matches: 11. Germline CDR1 is MGHRA and CDR2 is YSYEKL. CDR3 length: 16 amino acids. The CDR3 bases are TGCGCCAGCAGCCATTCCGCACAGGGGGAAGGGTACGAGCAGTACTTC. It is translated as CASSHSAQGEGYEQYF.

The chain employs TRBV29-1 and TRBJ1-4; D possibly corresponds to TRBD1 (6 bases). Trimming left V 6 bases short and J 7 bases short, with 15 bases between. CDR3 size: 13 residues. Per the germline V gene, CDR1 is SQVTM and CDR2 is ANQGSEA. The CDR3 loop is CSVMGGAVEKLFF. In DNA form, the CDR3 reads TGCAGCGTCATGGGGGGGGCGGTTGAAAAACTGTTTTTT.

This rearrangement joins TRBV28 to TRBJ2-1; tentatively, D is TRBD1 or TRBD2 (5 bases each). Trimming took 3 bases from V and 0 from J, leaving 15 bases between them. The CDR3 runs to 17 residues. Germline V CDR1 and CDR2: MDHEN, SYDVKM. Here the CDR3 reads CASSFGLIGTSYNEQFF. The CDR3, as DNA: TGTGCCAGCAGTTTCGGGTTAATCGGGACCTCCTACAATGAGCAGTTCTTC.

This chain links TRBV9 with TRBJ1-5, with no clear D. Trimming removed 2 bases from V and 5 bases from J, with 14 bases in between. The CDR3 consists of 15 residues. From germline, CDR1 is SGDLS and CDR2 YYNGEE. CDR3 in amino acids: CASSVSWGFDQPQHF. The CDR3 region has the DNA TGTGCCAGCAGCGTTAGCTGGGGTTTCGATCAGCCCCAGCATTTT.

A single count supports this clone. The V call is TRBV9, the J call TRBJ2-2, with 7 bases aligning to TRBD1. The V gene end was trimmed by 4 bases and the J gene end by 7 bases; junction bases not matched to a gene: 19. The CDR3 has 18 residues. Looked up from germline, CDR1 is SGDLS and CDR2 is YYNGEE. The CDR3, as DNA: TGTGCCAGCAGCCCCCGGAGAGGGAGAGGGGGCATCGGCGGGGAGCTGTTTTTT. It yields the protein CASSPRRGRGGIGGELFF. The variable domain in full, with the rest retrieved from reference TRBV9 and TRBJ2-2, is DSGVTQTPKHLITATGQRVTLRCSPRSGDLSVYWYQQSLDQGLQFLIQYYNGEERAKGNILERFSAQQFPDLHSELNLSSLELGDSALYFCASSPRRGRGGIGGELFFGEGSRLTVL.

Details on this clone: Other DNA sequences in this sample translate to the same CDR3. The rearrangement links TRBV9 to TRBJ2-7; 11 bases align to TRBD1. This CDR3 is 15 amino acids long. Germline CDR1 SGDLS, CDR2 YYNGEE. The ends lost 2 bases at V and 1 base at J; junction bases unmatched: 2. CDR3 loop: CASSVGTGGSYEQYF. The CDR3 region has the DNA TGTGCCAGCAGCGTTGGGACAGGGGGGTCCTACGAGCAGTACTTC.

The rearrangement links TRBV14 to TRBJ2-7, with 7 bases that match TRBD2. This CDR3 has 15 residues. The germline CDR1 and CDR2 sequences are SGHDN and FVKESK. J gave up 0 bases and V 4 bases, and 6 bases lay outside the gene matches. DNA of the CDR3: TGTGCCAGCAGCCCCTATAGACTAGCCTCCTACGAGCAGTACTTC. Protein sequence: CASSPYRLASYEQYF.

This clone appeared a few times. The rearrangement links TRBV5-1 to TRBJ1-3, with no clear D. CDR1 and CDR2 from the germline V gene are SGHRS and YFSETQ. This CDR3 is built from 11 residues. V was pared by 4 bases and J by 4 bases, with 3 bases between. CDR3 sequence: CASSGGNTIYF. The CDR3 nucleotides are TGCGCCAGCAGCGGGGGAAACACCATATATTTT.

This clone was detected many times. This chain links TRBV4-3 with TRBJ2-7; D gene unclear. There are 15 residues in the CDR3. The germline V gene has CDR1 LGHNA and CDR2 YSLEER. Trimming left V 1 base short and J 0 bases short, with 10 bases between. The CDR3 is CASSQVADLSYEQYF. The CDR3 DNA reads TGCGCCAGCAGCCAAGTTGCCGACCTCTCCTACGAGCAGTACTTC.

The sample holds one count of this clone. V is TRBV29-1 and J is TRBJ2-1; TRBD2 matches at 8 bases. Germline values: CDR1 SQVTM, CDR2 ANQGSEA. The junction had 9 bases not matched to a gene; V was cut back by 7 bases and J by 13 bases. The CDR3 spans 11 residues. The CDR3 spells CSAIPGLVQFF. In DNA, the CDR3 is TGCAGCGCAATACCGGGACTAGTTCAGTTCTTC.

The chain carries TRBV5-1 and TRBJ2-3, with TRBD2 matching 7 bases. Germline CDR1 reads SGHRS; CDR2 reads YFSETQ. V lost 4 bases, J lost 0 bases, and 8 bases stayed unmatched. This CDR3 has 16 residues. This CDR3 reads CASSLGGSPSTDTQYF. As DNA, the CDR3 is TGCGCCAGCAGCCTCGGGGGGTCCCCTAGCACAGATACGCAGTATTTT.

The rearrangement uses TRBV7-2 and TRBJ1-2; TRBD1 matches 9 bases. The CDR3 consists of 15 residues. V was clipped by 1 base and J by 3 bases; unmatched bases: 3. Germline CDR1 and CDR2: SGHTA and FQGNSA. In nucleotides, the CDR3 is TGTGCCAGCAGCTTAGGGACAGGGGACGACTATGGCTACACCTTC. Its translation is CASSLGTGDDYGYTF.

In DNA, the CDR3 is TGTGCCAGCAGCTTAGAATCTCGAGCCGGAAACACTGAAGCTTTCTTT. The encoded protein is CASSLESRAGNTEAFF. This sequence joins TRBV7-8 and TRBJ1-1; D remains unclear. The length of the CDR3 is 16 residues. In germline, CDR1 is SGHVS, CDR2 FQNEAQ. With 1 base removed from V and 2 bases from J, the gap between germline ends came to 14 bases.

V is TRBV14 and J is TRBJ2-1; maybe TRBD2 (5 bases). V was cut by 4 bases and J by 4 bases, with 14 bases left in between. CDR1 is SGHDN and CDR2 is FVKESK in the germline V gene. The CDR3 has 15 residues. CDR3 bases: TGTGCCAGCAGCCCTAGTAGCGCAACATACAATGAGCAGTTCTTC. It is translated as CASSPSSATYNEQFF.